The sequence of this TCR beta chain was determined in a study of T cells after yellow fever vaccination. Trimming stripped 5 bases from V and 7 bases from J, with 8 bases between. CDR3 length: 12 amino acids. Notes on this clonotype: Its antigen remains unknown.

The study's findings and limits: The CD4 compartment and the CD8 compartment contained a small share of clonotypes in common. Most clones from primary vaccination were detected again post-booster (almost 98% CD4, more than 85% CD8). Within FACS-sorted repertoires, abundant clonotypes contaminating from the bulk population could be present.

TCR cDNA was made by 5'RACE template switching, adding a universal primer site and UMIs. TCRdb ran MiXCR on the 5' RACE reads and lists one entry per CDR3 protein. The sample has hundreds of thousands of distinct CDR3 sequences; approximately 9% are singletons. This chain joins TRBV12-3 or TRBV12-4 and TRBJ2-2; D not resolved. This TCR derives from a man aged 18 to 35 who received the YFV17D yellow fever vaccine. Sequencing was performed on PBMCs, taken on the day of the first yellow fever vaccination. CDR3 coding DNA: TGTGCCAGCAGTGCCCATGGCGGGGAGCTGTTTTTT. Translating gives CASSAHGGELFF.